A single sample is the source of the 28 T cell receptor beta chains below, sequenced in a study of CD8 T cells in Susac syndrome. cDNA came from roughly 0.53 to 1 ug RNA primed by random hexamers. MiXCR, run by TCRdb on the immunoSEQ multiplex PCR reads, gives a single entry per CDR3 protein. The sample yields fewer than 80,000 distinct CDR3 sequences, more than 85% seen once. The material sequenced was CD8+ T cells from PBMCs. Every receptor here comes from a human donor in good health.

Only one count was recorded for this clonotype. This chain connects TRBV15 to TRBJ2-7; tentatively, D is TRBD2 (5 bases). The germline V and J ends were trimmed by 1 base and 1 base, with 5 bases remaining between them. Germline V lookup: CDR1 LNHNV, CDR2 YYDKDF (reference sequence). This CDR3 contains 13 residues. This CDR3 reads CATSRGLSYEQYV. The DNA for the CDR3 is TGTGCCACCAGCAGAGGACTATCCTACGAGCAGTACGTC.

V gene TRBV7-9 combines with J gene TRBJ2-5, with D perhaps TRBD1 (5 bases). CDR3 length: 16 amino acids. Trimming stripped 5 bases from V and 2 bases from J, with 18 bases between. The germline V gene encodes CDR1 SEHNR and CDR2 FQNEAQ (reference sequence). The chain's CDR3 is CASSRGDRRPQETQYF. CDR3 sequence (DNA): TGTGCCAGCAGCCGAGGAGACAGAAGACCTCAAGAGACCCAGTACTTC.

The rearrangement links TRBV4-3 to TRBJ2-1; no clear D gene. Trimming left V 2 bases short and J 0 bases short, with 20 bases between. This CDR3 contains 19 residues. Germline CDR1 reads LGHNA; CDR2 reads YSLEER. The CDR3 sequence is CASSQNEWADSSSYNEQFF. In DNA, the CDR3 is TGCGCCAGCAGCCAAAACGAATGGGCCGACTCGAGCTCCTACAATGAGCAGTTCTTC.

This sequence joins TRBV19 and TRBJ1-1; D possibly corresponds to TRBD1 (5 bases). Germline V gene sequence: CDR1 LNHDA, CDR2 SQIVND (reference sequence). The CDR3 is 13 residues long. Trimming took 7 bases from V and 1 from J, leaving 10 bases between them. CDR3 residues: CASTLGQNTEAFF. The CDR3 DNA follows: TGTGCCAGTACCCTGGGGCAGAACACTGAAGCTTTCTTT. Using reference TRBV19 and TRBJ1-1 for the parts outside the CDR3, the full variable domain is DGGITQSPKYLFRKEGQNVTLSCEQNLNHDAMYWYRQDPGQGLRLIYYSQIVNDFQKGDIAEGYSVSREKKESFPLTVTSAQKNPTAFYLCASTLGQNTEAFFGQGTRLTVV.

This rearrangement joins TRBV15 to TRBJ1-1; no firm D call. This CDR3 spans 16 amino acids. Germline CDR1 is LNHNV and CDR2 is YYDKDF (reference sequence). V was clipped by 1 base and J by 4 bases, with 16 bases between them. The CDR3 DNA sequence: TGTGCCACCAGCAGAGTTTCGGGTATTACGGGCACTGAAGCTTTCTTT. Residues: CATSRVSGITGTEAFF.

CDR3 in amino acids: CASRETDTDEAFF. Written as DNA, the CDR3 is TGTGCCAGCAGGGAGACCGACACGGATGAAGCTTTCTTT. This chain joins TRBV7-9 and TRBJ1-1; D call uncertain. V dropped 6 bases and J dropped 7 bases, with 15 bases sitting between them. The CDR3 has 13 residues. The germline gives CDR1 SEHNR, CDR2 FQNEAQ (reference sequence).

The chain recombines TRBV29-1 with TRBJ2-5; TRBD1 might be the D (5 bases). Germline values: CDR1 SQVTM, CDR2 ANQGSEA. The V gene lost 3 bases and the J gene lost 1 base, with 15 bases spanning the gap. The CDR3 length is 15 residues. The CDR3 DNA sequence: TGCAGCGTTGATGGGGTCAGGGTACCCCAAGAGACCCAGTACTTC. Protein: CSVDGVRVPQETQYF.

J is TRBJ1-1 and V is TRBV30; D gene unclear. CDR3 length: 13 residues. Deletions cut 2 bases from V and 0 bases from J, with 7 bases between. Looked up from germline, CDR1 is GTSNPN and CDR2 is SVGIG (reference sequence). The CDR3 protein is CAWSWILNTEAFF. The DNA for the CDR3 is TGTGCCTGGAGTTGGATATTGAACACTGAAGCTTTCTTT.

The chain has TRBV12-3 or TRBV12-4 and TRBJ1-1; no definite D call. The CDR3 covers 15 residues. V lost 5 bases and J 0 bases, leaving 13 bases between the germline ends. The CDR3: CASSTDRAMNTEAFF. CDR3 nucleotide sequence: TGTGCCAGCAGTACCGATCGGGCGATGAACACTGAAGCTTTCTTT.

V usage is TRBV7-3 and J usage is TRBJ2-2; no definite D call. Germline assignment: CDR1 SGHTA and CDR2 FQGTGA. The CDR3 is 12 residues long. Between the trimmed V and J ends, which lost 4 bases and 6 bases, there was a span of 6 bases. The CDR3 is CASSYRSGELFF. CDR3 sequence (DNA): TGTGCCAGCAGCTACCGGTCCGGGGAGCTGTTTTTT.

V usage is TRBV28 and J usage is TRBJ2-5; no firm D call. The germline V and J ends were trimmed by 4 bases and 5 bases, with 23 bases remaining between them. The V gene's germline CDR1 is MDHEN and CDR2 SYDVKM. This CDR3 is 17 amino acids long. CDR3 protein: CASSSMSVRVVGETQYF. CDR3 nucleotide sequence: TGTGCCAGCAGTTCCATGTCCGTCCGGGTGGTTGGGGAGACCCAGTACTTC.

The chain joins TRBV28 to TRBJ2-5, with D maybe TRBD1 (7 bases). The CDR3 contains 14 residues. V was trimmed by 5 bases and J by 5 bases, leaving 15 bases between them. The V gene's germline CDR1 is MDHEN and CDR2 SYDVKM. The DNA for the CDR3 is TGTGCCAGCAGTCCCACAGGGGAGGTTGAGACCCAGTACTTC. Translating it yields CASSPTGEVETQYF.

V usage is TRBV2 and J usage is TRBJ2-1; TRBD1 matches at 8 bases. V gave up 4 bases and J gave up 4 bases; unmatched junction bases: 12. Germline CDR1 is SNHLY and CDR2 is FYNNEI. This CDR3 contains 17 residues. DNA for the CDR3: TGTGCCAGCAGTGGGATTCTTCAGGGGGCATGGTACAATGAGCAGTTCTTC. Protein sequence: CASSGILQGAWYNEQFF.

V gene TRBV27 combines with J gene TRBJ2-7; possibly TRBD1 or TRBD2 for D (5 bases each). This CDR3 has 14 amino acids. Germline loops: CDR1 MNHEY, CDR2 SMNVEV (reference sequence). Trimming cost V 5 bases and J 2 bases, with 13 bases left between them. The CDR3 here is CASSLEGNPYEQYF. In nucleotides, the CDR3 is TGTGCCAGCAGTCTCGAGGGGAACCCCTACGAGCAGTACTTC.

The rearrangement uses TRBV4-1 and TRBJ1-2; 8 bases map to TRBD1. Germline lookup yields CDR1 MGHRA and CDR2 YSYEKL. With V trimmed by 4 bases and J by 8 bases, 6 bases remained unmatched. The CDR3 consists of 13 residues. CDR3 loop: CASSPMTGVGYTF. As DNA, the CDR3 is TGCGCCAGCAGCCCGATGACAGGGGTCGGCTACACCTTC.

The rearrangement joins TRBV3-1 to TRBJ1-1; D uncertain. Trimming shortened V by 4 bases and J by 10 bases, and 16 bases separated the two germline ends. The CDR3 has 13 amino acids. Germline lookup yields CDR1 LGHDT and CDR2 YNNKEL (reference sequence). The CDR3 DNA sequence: TGTGCCAGCAGCCCTAGCCCTAGGGAGGCAGCTTTCTTT. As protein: CASSPSPREAAFF.

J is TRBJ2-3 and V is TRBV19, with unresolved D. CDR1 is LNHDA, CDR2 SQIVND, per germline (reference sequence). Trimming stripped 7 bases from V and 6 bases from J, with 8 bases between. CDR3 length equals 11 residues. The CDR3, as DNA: TGTGCCAGTACCTCCGCGGATACGCAGTATTTT. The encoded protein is CASTSADTQYF.

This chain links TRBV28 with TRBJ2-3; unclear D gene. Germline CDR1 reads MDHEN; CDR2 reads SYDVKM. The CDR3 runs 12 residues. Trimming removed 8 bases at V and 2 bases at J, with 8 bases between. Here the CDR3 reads CASGSFTDTQYF. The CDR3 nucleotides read TGTGCCAGCGGGTCTTTCACAGATACGCAGTATTTT.

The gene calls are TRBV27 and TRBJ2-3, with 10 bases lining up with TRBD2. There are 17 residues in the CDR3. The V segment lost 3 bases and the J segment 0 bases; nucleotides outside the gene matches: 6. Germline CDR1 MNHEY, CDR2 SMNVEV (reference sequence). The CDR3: CASSFHERGGSTDTQYF. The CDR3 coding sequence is TGTGCCAGCAGTTTCCATGAGCGGGGGGGCAGCACAGATACGCAGTATTTT.

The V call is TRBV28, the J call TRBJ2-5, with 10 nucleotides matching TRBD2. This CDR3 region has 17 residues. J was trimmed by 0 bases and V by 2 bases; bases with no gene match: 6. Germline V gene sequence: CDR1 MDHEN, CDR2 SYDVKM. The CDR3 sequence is CASSLTSSGGDQETQYF. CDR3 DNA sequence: TGTGCCAGCAGTTTAACTTCTAGCGGGGGAGACCAAGAGACCCAGTACTTC.

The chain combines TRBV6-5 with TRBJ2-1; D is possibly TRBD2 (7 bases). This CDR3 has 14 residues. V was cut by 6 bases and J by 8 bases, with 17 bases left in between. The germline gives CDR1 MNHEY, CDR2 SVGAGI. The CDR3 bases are TGTGCCAGCAGCCTATATGCGGGGGCCCATGAGCAGTTCTTC. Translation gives CASSLYAGAHEQFF.

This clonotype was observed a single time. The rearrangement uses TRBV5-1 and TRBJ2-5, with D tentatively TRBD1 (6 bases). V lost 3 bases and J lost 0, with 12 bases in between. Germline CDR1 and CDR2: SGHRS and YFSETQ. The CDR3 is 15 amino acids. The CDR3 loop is CASSWLDRYQETQYF. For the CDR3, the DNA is TGCGCCAGCAGCTGGCTGGACAGATACCAAGAGACCCAGTACTTC.

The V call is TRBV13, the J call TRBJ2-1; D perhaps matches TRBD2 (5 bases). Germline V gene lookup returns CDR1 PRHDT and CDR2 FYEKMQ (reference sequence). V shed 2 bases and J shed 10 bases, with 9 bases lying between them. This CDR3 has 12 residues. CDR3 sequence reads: CASSLKPGEQFF. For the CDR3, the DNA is TGTGCCAGCAGCTTAAAGCCGGGGGAGCAGTTCTTC.

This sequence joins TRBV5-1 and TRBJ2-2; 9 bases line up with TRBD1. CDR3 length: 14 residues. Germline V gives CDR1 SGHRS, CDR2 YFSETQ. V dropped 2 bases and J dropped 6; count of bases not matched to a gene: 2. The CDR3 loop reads CASSFRQGAGELFF. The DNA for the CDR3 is TGCGCCAGCAGCTTCCGACAGGGGGCCGGGGAGCTGTTTTTT.

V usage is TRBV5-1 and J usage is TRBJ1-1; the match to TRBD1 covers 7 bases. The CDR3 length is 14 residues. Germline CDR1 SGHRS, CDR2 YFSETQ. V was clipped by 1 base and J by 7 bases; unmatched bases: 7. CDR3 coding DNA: TGCGCCAGCAGCTTGTGGCCAGGGGGAGGTGAAGCTTTCTTT. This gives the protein CASSLWPGGGEAFF.

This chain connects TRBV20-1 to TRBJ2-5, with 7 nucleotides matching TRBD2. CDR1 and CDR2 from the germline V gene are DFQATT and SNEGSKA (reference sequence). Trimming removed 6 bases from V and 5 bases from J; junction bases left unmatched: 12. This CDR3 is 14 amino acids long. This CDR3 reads CSAPGGEGWETQYF. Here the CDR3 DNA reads TGCAGTGCCCCCGGCGGGGAGGGCTGGGAGACCCAGTACTTC.

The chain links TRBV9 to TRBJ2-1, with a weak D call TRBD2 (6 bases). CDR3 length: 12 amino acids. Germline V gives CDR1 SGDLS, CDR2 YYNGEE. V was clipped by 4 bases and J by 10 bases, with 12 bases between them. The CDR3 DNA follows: TGTGCCAGCAGCCCCGGGAGCAGCGAGCAGTTCTTC. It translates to CASSPGSSEQFF.

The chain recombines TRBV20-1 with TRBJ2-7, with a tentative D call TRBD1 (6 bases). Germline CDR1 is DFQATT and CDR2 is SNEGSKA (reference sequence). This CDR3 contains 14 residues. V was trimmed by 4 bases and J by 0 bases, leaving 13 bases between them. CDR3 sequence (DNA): TGCAGTGCTACGTCAGGGGCCTCCTCCTACGAGCAGTACGTC. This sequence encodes CSATSGASSYEQYV.